The source of this T cell receptor beta chain is a study of blood T cell repertoires in COVID-19. Sequencing used immunoSEQ multiplex PCR; TCRdb keeps in-frame clones, though not all of them. The sample records just over 650,000 clones, about 87% being singletons. The CDR3 runs 14 residues. Germline-derived CDR1 and CDR2 are MDHEN and SYDVKM. Trimming took 1 base from V and 3 from J, leaving 7 bases between them. The receptor comes from a woman under 30 with acute or convalescent COVID-19. The V gene is TRBV28, the J gene TRBJ2-1; D gene ambiguous. The specimen was peripheral blood. CDR3 DNA: TGTGCCAGCAGTTTATTTCAGTTCTACAATGAGCAGTTCTTC. It yields the protein CASSLFQFYNEQFF. Complete variable domain (other parts from reference TRBV28 and TRBJ2-1): DVKVTQSSRYLVKRTGEKVFLECVQDMDHENMFWYRQDPGLGLRLIYFSYDVKMKEKGDIPEGYSVSREKKERFSLILESASTNQTSMYLCASSLFQFYNEQFFGPGTRLTVL.